The clone carrying this T cell receptor beta chain was counted only a few times. The antigen is unknown. V shed 8 bases and J 2 bases; nucleotides not matched to a gene: 8. The CDR3 is made up of 14 amino acids. The germline V gene has CDR1 LGHNA and CDR2 YSLEER. These data are taken from a study of T-cell memory formation after mild COVID-19. Study results and caveats: Clones which contracted sat mainly in CM and EM if CD4+, and in EMRA if CD8+. While clones contracting from day 15 to 85 were balanced between CD4 and CD8, later expanders leaned CD4+.

Researchers used 5'RACE with constant-segment primers to make TCR alpha and TCR beta cDNA libraries that carry sample barcodes and UMIs. A single record per CDR3 protein comes from TCRdb applying MiXCR to the 5' RACE reads. There are approximately 580,000 distinct CDR3 sequences in the sample; around 21% occur only once, and about an eighth lies in the top ten. This sequence was found in an adult woman who had mild COVID-19 (a few samples of this study predate the infection). Cell type and time point are not known. Sequenced material: PBMCs or a T cell subset sorted from them (not recorded which). The chain joins TRBV4-3 to TRBJ2-7; TRBD1 matches at 8 bases. Here the CDR3 DNA reads TGCGCCAGCCCACCAGGGGGCCGTACCTACGAGCAGTACTTC. This codes for CASPPGGRTYEQYF.